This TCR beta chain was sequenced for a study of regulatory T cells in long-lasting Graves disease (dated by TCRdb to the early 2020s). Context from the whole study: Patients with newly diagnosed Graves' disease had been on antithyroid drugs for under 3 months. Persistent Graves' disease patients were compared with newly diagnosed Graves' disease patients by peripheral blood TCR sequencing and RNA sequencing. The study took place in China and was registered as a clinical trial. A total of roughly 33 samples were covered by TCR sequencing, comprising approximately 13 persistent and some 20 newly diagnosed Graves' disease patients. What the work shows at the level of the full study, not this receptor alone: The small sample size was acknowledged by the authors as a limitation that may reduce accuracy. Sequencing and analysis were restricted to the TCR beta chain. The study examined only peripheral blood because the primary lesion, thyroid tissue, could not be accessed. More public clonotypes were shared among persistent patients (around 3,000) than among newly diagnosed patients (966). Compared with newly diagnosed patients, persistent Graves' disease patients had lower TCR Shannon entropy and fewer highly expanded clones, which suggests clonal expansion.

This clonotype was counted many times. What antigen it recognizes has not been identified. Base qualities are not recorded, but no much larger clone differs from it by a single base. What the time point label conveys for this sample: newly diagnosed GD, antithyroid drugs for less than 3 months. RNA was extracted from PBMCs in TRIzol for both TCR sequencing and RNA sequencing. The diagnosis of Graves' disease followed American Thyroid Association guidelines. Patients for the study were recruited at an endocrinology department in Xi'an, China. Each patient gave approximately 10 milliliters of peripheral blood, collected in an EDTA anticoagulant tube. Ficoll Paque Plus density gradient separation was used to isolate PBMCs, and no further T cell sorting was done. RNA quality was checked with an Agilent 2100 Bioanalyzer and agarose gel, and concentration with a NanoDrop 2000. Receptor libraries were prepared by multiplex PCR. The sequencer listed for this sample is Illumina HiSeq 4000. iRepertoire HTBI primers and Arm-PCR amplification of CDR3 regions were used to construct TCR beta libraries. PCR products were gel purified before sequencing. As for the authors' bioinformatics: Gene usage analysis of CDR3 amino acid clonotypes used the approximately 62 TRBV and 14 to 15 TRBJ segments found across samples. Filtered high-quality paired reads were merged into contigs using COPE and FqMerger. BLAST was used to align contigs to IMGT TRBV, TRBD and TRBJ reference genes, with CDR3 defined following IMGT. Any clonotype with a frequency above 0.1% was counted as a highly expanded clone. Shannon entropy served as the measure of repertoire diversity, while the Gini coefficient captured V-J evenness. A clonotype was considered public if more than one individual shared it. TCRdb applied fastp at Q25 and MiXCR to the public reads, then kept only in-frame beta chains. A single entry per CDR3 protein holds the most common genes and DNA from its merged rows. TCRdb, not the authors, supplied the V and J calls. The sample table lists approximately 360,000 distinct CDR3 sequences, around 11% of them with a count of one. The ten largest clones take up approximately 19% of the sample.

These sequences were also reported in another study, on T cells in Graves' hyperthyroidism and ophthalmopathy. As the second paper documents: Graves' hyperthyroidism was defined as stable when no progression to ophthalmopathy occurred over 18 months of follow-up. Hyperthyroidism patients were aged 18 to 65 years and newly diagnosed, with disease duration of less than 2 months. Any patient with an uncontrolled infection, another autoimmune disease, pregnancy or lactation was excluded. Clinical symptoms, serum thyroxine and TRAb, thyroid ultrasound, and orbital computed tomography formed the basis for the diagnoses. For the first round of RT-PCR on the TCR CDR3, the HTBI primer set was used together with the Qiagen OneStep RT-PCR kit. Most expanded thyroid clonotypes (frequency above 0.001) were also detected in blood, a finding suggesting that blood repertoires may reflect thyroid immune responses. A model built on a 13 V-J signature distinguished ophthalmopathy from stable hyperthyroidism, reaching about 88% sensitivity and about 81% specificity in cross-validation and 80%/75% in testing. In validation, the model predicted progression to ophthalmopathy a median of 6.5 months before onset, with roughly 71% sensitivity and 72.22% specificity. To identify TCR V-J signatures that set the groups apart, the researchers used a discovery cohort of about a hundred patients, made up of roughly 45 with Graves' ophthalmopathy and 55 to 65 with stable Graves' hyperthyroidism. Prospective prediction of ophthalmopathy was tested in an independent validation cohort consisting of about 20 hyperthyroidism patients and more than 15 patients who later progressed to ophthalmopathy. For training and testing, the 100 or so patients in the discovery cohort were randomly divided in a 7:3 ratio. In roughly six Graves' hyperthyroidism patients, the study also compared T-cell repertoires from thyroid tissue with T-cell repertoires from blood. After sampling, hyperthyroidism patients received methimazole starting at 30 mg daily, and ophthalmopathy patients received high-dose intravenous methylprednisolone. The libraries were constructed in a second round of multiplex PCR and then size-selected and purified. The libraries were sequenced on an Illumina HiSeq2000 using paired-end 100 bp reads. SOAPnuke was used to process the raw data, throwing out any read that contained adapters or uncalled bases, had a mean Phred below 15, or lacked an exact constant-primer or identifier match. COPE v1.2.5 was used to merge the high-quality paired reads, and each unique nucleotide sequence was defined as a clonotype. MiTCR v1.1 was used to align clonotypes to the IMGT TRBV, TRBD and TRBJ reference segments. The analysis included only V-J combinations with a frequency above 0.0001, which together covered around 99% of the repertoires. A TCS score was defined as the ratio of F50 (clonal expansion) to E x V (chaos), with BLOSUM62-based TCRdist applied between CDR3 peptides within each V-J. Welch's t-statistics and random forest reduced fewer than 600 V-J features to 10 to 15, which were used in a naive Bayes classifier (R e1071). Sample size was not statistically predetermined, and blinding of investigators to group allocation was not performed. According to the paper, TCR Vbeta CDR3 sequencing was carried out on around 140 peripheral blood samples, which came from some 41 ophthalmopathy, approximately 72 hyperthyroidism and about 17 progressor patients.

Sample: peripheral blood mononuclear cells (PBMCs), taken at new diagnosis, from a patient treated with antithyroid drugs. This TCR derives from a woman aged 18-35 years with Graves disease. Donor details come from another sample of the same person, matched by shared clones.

The DNA reads TGCGCCAGCAGCTTGGCTGGCAGAGCCTACGAGCAGTACTTC. This is translated as CASSLAGRAYEQYF. The chain uses TRBV5-1 and TRBJ2-7, with the D segment identity uncertain. From the cysteine through the phenylalanine, the CDR3 covers 14 amino acids. Only the CDR3 region is kept as DNA, spanning 42 bases read in frame from base 1. CDR1 is given as SGHRS and CDR2 as YFSETQ, both from the germline V gene. Cut back by 0 bases and 2 bases, the V and J ends lie 9 bases apart.